This TCR beta chain was observed in a study of response to subunit inactivated influenza vaccine. Study-level findings and limits: Authors suggested that a seasonal influenza vaccination recruits few new T cells each time.

Via MiXCR, TCRdb re-called the RT-PCR reads, giving one row per CDR3 protein. The sample includes 600,000 to 700,000 distinct CDR3 sequences, around 15% seen only once; the top ten take 7.6%. The germline CDR1 and CDR2 sequences are ENHRY and SYGVKD. This CDR3 has 16 residues. This clonotype was found a few times. Its antigen is as yet unknown. This chain uses TRBV10-3 with TRBJ2-6, with 7 positions matching TRBD1. This clonotype originated in a man aged 50-60 years who received an inactivated influenza vaccine. Sequencing was performed on PBMCs from blood, taken approximately 15 days before vaccination. CDR3 nucleotides: TGTGCTGCTGGGGACAGAGAGAACTCTGGGGCCAACGTCCTGACTTTC. Residues: CAAGDRENSGANVLTF.